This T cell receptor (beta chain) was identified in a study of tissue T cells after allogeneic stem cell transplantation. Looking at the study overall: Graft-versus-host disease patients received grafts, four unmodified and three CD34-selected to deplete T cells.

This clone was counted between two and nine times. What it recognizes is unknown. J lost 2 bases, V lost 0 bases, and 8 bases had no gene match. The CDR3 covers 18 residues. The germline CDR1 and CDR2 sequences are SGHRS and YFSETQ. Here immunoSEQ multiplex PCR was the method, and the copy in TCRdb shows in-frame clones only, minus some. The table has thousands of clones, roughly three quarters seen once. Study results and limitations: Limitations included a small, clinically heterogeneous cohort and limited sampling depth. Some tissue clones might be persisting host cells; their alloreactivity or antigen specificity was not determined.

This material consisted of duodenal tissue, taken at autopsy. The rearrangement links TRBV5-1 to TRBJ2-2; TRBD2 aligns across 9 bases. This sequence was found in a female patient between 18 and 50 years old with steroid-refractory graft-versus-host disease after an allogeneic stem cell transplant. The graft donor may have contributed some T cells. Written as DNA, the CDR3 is TGCGCCAGCAGCTTGGGGGTAGCGGGAGCATATAACACCGGGGAGCTGTTTTTT. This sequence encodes CASSLGVAGAYNTGELFF.